Detailed here is one T cell receptor beta chain. PBMC were collected before vaccination, two weeks after the third vaccination, and at progression. Method: immunoSEQ multiplex PCR; TCRdb's copy keeps in-frame clones and lacks some. The table records more than 100,000 clones, about four fifths of them present only once. This entry is derived from a study of glioma-infiltrating T cells after dendritic cell vaccination. Across the study: Three intradermal dendritic cell vaccine injections were given every two weeks.

This CDR3 region has 14 residues. Between the trimmed V and J ends, which lost 3 bases and 4 bases, there was a span of 12 bases. Germline values: CDR1 SGDLS, CDR2 YYNGEE. The source is a human donor with glioblastoma. This specimen was blood, taken before dendritic cell vaccination. The rearrangement uses TRBV9 and TRBJ2-3; D remains ambiguous. The CDR3 spells CASSARGAPDTQYF. DNA for the CDR3: TGTGCCAGCAGCGCTAGAGGCGCCCCAGATACGCAGTATTTT.